This note documents a single T cell receptor (beta chain) sequence. Generated by immunoSEQ multiplex PCR, the TCRdb table keeps only in-frame clones and is missing some. The sample carries around 15,000 clones, about 83% recorded once. This record comes from a study of PD-1 blockade in classical Hodgkin lymphoma. This CDR3 has 14 amino acids. V lost 1 base and J 5 bases, leaving 12 bases between the germline ends. The V gene's germline CDR1 is SGHRS and CDR2 YFSETQ. Time point noted: cycle 4 day 1 (C4D1), after less than seven weeks of nivolumab. After autologous stem cell transplantation all patients relapsed, and prior brentuximab vedotin exposure differed between cohorts.

The input for sequencing was peripheral blood mononuclear cells (PBMCs), taken before the fourth cycle of nivolumab. The receptor was derived from a human donor with classical Hodgkin lymphoma. The chain joins TRBV5-1 to TRBJ2-5; no reliable D call. The CDR3 DNA reads TGCGCCAGCAGCTTGCCCCGAAAGTCGGAGACCCAGTACTTC. The encoded protein is CASSLPRKSETQYF. The full variable domain, completed using reference TRBV5-1 and TRBJ2-5, is KAGVTQTPRYLIKTRGQQVTLSCSPISGHRSVSWYQQTPGQGLQFLFEYFSETQRNKGNFPGRFSGRQFSNSRSEMNVSTLELGDSALYLCASSLPRKSETQYFGPGTRLLVL.